This T cell receptor beta chain came from a study of long-term antiretroviral therapy in people with HIV. Trimming removed 5 bases from V and 5 bases from J; junction bases left unmatched: 3. The CDR3 contains 13 residues. From germline, CDR1 is SGHTA and CDR2 FQGNSA. The study's findings and limits: At every time point, clones expanded before ART dominated the repertoire. Blood specimens, gathered between the mid-2000s and the late 2010s, were possibly obtained under older ART regimens.

Remarks on this clone: Its antigen is undetermined.

Sequencing used immunoSEQ v3.0 at survey level. TCRdb keeps only in-frame clones here, not all; method: immunoSEQ multiplex PCR. The sample holds under 30,000 clones, approximately 88% seen once. V and J are TRBV7-2 and TRBJ1-2; 9 bases line up with TRBD1. This receptor was obtained from a man aged 50 or older with HIV. The sequencing here drew on unsorted PBMCs, taken 1.8 years before starting antiretroviral therapy. The CDR3 nucleotides are TGTGCCAGCAGCGACGGGACAGGGTATGGCTACACCTTC. Protein: CASSDGTGYGYTF.